The 5 T cell receptor beta chains below were found in one sample sequenced in a study of B cell selection in AIRE deficiency. Using immunoSEQ multiplex PCR, the repertoire was profiled, and TCRdb retains in-frame clones only, with some absent. The sample lists some 25,000 clones; around 95% were seen once. Sorting defined conventional CD4 T cells as CD4+CD127+. The sequencing sample was made of CD4+CD127+ conventional T cells sorted from PBMCs. The receptors come from a human donor in good health.

The rearrangement joins TRBV6-6 to TRBJ2-3, with D possibly being TRBD1 or TRBD2 (5 bases each). The CDR3 is 14 residues long. Trimming took 5 bases from V and 0 from J, leaving 9 bases between them. Germline CDR1 MNHNY, CDR2 SVGAGI (reference sequence). CDR3: CASSPGLSTDTQYF. CDR3 DNA sequence: TGTGCCAGCAGTCCGGGGCTTAGCACAGATACGCAGTATTTT.

The rearrangement links TRBV5-4 to TRBJ2-2; D remains unclear. Germline CDR1 is SGHNT and CDR2 is YYREEE (reference sequence). The CDR3 length is 13 residues. Deletions cut 4 bases from V and 1 base from J, with 5 bases between. CDR3: CASSNKNTGELFF. The CDR3 coding sequence is TGTGCCAGCAGCAATAAGAACACCGGGGAGCTGTTTTTT.

The rearrangement links TRBV11-2 to TRBJ2-6; D is possibly TRBD1 or TRBD2 (5 bases each). Trimming took 6 bases from V and 3 from J, leaving 15 bases between them. The CDR3 length is 16 residues. Germline V gene data show CDR1 as SGHAT and CDR2 as FQNNGV. CDR3 in amino acids: CASRALWGNGANVLTF. CDR3 sequence (DNA): TGTGCCAGCAGGGCATTGTGGGGGAATGGGGCCAACGTCCTGACTTTC.

This chain connects TRBV10-2 to TRBJ2-5; D is uncertain. Germline CDR1 reads WSHSY; CDR2 reads SAAADI. The CDR3 totals 14 residues. Trimming cost V 2 bases and J 5 bases, with 12 bases left between them. CDR3 DNA: TGCGCCAGCAGTGAGGTTGGTAGGGCGGAGACCCAGTACTTC. It specifies CASSEVGRAETQYF.

The chain has TRBV10-3 and TRBJ2-2; TRBD1 is a possible D gene (6 bases). The germline gives CDR1 ENHRY, CDR2 SYGVKD. The CDR3 has 16 amino acids. Trimming removed 0 bases at V and 4 bases at J, with 12 bases between. CDR3 amino acids: CAISESVGASTGELFF. CDR3 DNA: TGTGCCATCAGTGAGTCGGTGGGGGCGAGCACCGGGGAGCTGTTTTTT.